The rows below give T cell receptor beta chains drawn from one sample of a study of shared clonotypes between healthy human individuals. Measured with immunoSEQ multiplex PCR; TCRdb has only the in-frame clones, and not every one. This sample carries under 2.5 million clones, 85% to 95% of them seen once, and the ten largest clones take 0.37%. Sequencing input: naive CD4+ T cells from PBMCs. The source is a man younger than 30 in good health. Some clones in this sample may be carry-over from other donors' samples. Each CDR3 is given with its conserved first and last residue. A D gene is named only where the DNA matches it firmly. For some rows the clone size is stated as once, few or many, or as a class when expanded; others skip it.

CDR3: CSVWTNWGGYTF
DNA: TGCAGCGTTTGGACCAATTGGGGAGGCTACACCTTC
D: -
V: TRBV29-1
size: -
J: TRBJ1-2

CDR3: CASSATTGGEGTDTQYF
DNA: TGTGCCAGCAGCGCAACGACAGGGGGCGAGGGCACAGATACGCAGTATTTT
D: TRBD1
V: TRBV5-6
size: -
J: TRBJ2-3

CDR3: CASSTGPTDTQYF
DNA: TGCGCCAGCAGCACCGGACCAACAGATACGCAGTATTTT
D: -
V: TRBV5-1
size: -
J: TRBJ2-3

CDR3: CASSEGGLYYEQYF
DNA: TGTGCCAGCAGTGAAGGGGGACTTTACTACGAGCAGTACTTC
D: -
V: TRBV6-5
size: -
J: TRBJ2-7

CDR3: CASRGPTMNTEAFF
DNA: TGCGCCAGCCGGGGACCTACTATGAACACTGAAGCTTTCTTT
D: -
V: TRBV5-1
size: once
J: TRBJ1-1

CDR3: CASRQDRGPYNEQFF
DNA: TGTGCCAGCAGACAGGACAGGGGGCCCTACAATGAGCAGTTCTTC
D: TRBD1
V: TRBV27
size: -
J: TRBJ2-1

CDR3: CASSPRPGQGGETQYF
DNA: TGTGCCAGCTCACCACGGCCGGGACAGGGGGGCGAGACCCAGTACTTC
D: TRBD1
V: TRBV18
size: -
J: TRBJ2-5

CDR3: CASSDQGSSYEQYF
DNA: TGTGCCAGCAGTGATCAGGGGAGCTCCTACGAGCAGTACTTC
D: -
V: TRBV2
size: few
J: TRBJ2-7

CDR3: CASSPTSGRVEQYF
DNA: TGCGCCAGCAGCCCGACTAGCGGGAGGGTGGAGCAGTACTTC
D: TRBD2
V: TRBV5-1
size: once
J: TRBJ2-7

CDR3: CASSPARVPGTDTQYF
DNA: TGTGCCAGCTCACCAGCGAGGGTACCAGGCACAGATACGCAGTATTTT
D: -
V: TRBV18
size: -
J: TRBJ2-3

CDR3: CASSGQGGNYGYTF
DNA: TGTGCCAGCAGTGGCCAGGGGGGAAACTATGGCTACACCTTC
D: TRBD1
V: TRBV28
size: -
J: TRBJ1-2

CDR3: CAWSVSGSYYNEQFF
DNA: TGTGCCTGGAGTGTAAGCGGGAGCTACTACAATGAGCAGTTCTTC
D: TRBD2
V: TRBV30
size: -
J: TRBJ2-1

CDR3: CASSHGTSGLSSSYNEQFF
DNA: TGTGCCAGCAGTCACGGGACTAGCGGCCTTTCCAGCTCCTACAATGAGCAGTTCTTC
D: TRBD2
V: TRBV5-5
size: -
J: TRBJ2-1

CDR3: CASSVDSRGDIQYF
DNA: TGTGCCAGCAGCGTAGACTCGAGGGGGGACATTCAGTACTTC
D: -
V: TRBV9
size: -
J: TRBJ2-4

CDR3: CASRSGLAGGSSYNEQFF
DNA: TGTGCCAGTAGGTCAGGGCTAGCGGGAGGGAGCTCCTACAATGAGCAGTTCTTC
D: TRBD2
V: TRBV19
size: -
J: TRBJ2-1

CDR3: CASSGSTLGANVLTF
DNA: TGTGCCAGCAGTGGGAGTACTCTTGGGGCCAACGTCCTGACTTTC
D: -
V: TRBV6-1
size: -
J: TRBJ2-6

CDR3: CASSLVHGAQETQYF
DNA: TGTGCCAGCAGCTTAGTGCACGGGGCGCAAGAGACCCAGTACTTC
D: -
V: TRBV7-7
size: -
J: TRBJ2-5

CDR3: CASSTGHSGPQDTQYF
DNA: TGTGCCAGCAGCACGGGACACTCAGGGCCTCAGGATACGCAGTATTTT
D: -
V: TRBV11-2
size: -
J: TRBJ2-3

CDR3: CASSPSTDTQYF
DNA: TGTGCCAGCAGCCCGAGCACAGATACGCAGTATTTT
D: -
V: TRBV27
size: few
J: TRBJ2-3

CDR3: CASSILIAGSNTGELFF
DNA: TGTGCCAGTAGTATACTAATAGCGGGATCGAACACCGGGGAGCTGTTTTTT
D: TRBD2
V: TRBV19
size: -
J: TRBJ2-2

CDR3: CASSLGQSGGYTF
DNA: TGTGCCAGCAGCCTCGGACAGTCAGGCGGCTACACCTTC
D: -
V: TRBV7-6
size: once
J: TRBJ1-2

CDR3: CATPGHFLYEQYF
DNA: TGCGCCACCCCGGGACATTTCCTCTACGAGCAGTACTTC
D: -
V: TRBV10-1
size: -
J: TRBJ2-7

CDR3: CASSSLAGGYNEQFF
DNA: TGTGCCAGCAGCTCTCTAGCGGGGGGCTACAATGAGCAGTTCTTC
D: TRBD2
V: TRBV7-9
size: once
J: TRBJ2-1

CDR3: CASSMPHEKLFF
DNA: TGTGCCAGCAGTATGCCGCATGAAAAACTGTTTTTT
D: -
V: TRBV28
size: -
J: TRBJ1-4

CDR3: CASSLKGYGYTF
DNA: TGTGCCAGCAGTTTGAAGGGCTATGGCTACACCTTC
D: -
V: TRBV28
size: -
J: TRBJ1-2

CDR3: CASSQDWSPRAEQYF
DNA: TGTGCCAGCAGCCAAGATTGGAGCCCTCGGGCCGAGCAGTACTTC
D: -
V: TRBV14
size: once
J: TRBJ2-7

CDR3: CASGWTSGRTEQFF
DNA: TGTGCCAGCGGCTGGACTAGCGGGAGAACGGAGCAGTTCTTC
D: TRBD2
V: TRBV2
size: -
J: TRBJ2-1

CDR3: CASRRTSVSYNEQFF
DNA: TGTGCCAGCAGGCGGACTAGCGTATCCTACAATGAGCAGTTCTTC
D: TRBD2
V: TRBV6-5
size: -
J: TRBJ2-1

CDR3: CASSALPGLADNEQFF
DNA: TGTGCCAGCAGCGCCCTCCCGGGACTAGCGGACAATGAGCAGTTCTTC
D: TRBD2
V: TRBV9
size: -
J: TRBJ2-1

CDR3: CASSPSKLAGKQYF
DNA: TGTGCCAGCAGCCCATCGAAACTAGCGGGAAAGCAGTATTTT
D: TRBD2
V: TRBV11-3
size: -
J: TRBJ2-3

CDR3: CASSSGLAGPRETQYF
DNA: TGTGCCAGCAGCTCCGGACTAGCGGGACCTCGGGAGACCCAGTACTTC
D: TRBD2
V: TRBV11-2
size: once
J: TRBJ2-5

CDR3: CASSERWASYEQYF
DNA: TGTGCCAGCAGTGAACGGTGGGCATCCTACGAGCAGTACTTC
D: -
V: TRBV2
size: -
J: TRBJ2-7

CDR3: CASSFWRFGEQYF
DNA: TGTGCCAGCAGTTTCTGGCGGTTCGGCGAGCAGTACTTC
D: -
V: TRBV7-6
size: -
J: TRBJ2-7

CDR3: CASSPGDLGHAGELFF
DNA: TGTGCCAGCAGTCCGGGAGACTTAGGGCATGCCGGGGAGCTGTTTTTT
D: -
V: TRBV28
size: -
J: TRBJ2-2

CDR3: CASSDFPASDGYTF
DNA: TGTGCCAGCAGTGACTTTCCGGCGAGCGATGGCTACACCTTC
D: -
V: TRBV25-1
size: -
J: TRBJ1-2

CDR3: CASRLTLIDGQPQHF
DNA: TGTGCCAGTAGACTTACACTGATAGATGGTCAGCCCCAGCATTTT
D: -
V: TRBV19
size: once
J: TRBJ1-5

CDR3: CASSSRTSRTDTQYF
DNA: TGTGCCAGCAGCTCTCGGACTAGCCGCACAGATACGCAGTATTTT
D: TRBD2
V: TRBV5-4
size: -
J: TRBJ2-3

CDR3: CASSYTAGELFF
DNA: TGTGCCAGCAGCTACACGGCCGGGGAGCTGTTTTTT
D: -
V: TRBV7-2
size: -
J: TRBJ2-2

CDR3: CASSQARNTEAFF
DNA: TGCGCCAGCAGCCAGGCGCGTAACACTGAAGCTTTCTTT
D: -
V: TRBV4-3
size: -
J: TRBJ1-1

CDR3: CASSIASGRNEQFF
DNA: TGTGCCAGTAGTATAGCTAGCGGGAGAAATGAGCAGTTCTTC
D: TRBD2
V: TRBV19
size: -
J: TRBJ2-1

CDR3: CASSPYAENTEAFF
DNA: TGTGCCAGCAGCCCGTACGCCGAGAACACTGAAGCTTTCTTT
D: -
V: TRBV7-8
size: -
J: TRBJ1-1

CDR3: CASQGNTGELFF
DNA: TGTGCCAGCCAGGGGAACACCGGGGAGCTGTTTTTT
D: -
V: TRBV2
size: -
J: TRBJ2-2

CDR3: CAWRAGVVGELFF
DNA: TGTGCCTGGAGAGCGGGAGTGGTCGGGGAGCTGTTTTTT
D: TRBD2
V: TRBV30
size: -
J: TRBJ2-2

CDR3: CASSLVPGQEGAGELFF
DNA: TGTGCCAGCAGCTTAGTACCTGGACAGGAGGGCGCCGGGGAGCTGTTTTTT
D: -
V: TRBV7-3
size: -
J: TRBJ2-2

CDR3: CASSRDRRNTEAFF
DNA: TGCGCCAGCAGCCGGGACAGGCGGAACACTGAAGCTTTCTTT
D: TRBD1
V: TRBV5-1
size: -
J: TRBJ1-1

CDR3: CASSPEPASGRSNEQFF
DNA: TGCGCCAGCAGCCCCGAACCGGCCAGCGGGAGATCCAATGAGCAGTTCTTC
D: TRBD2
V: TRBV4-1
size: -
J: TRBJ2-1

CDR3: CASSFRGVHTEAFF
DNA: TGTGCCAGCAGTTTCCGCGGGGTGCACACTGAAGCTTTCTTT
D: -
V: TRBV28
size: -
J: TRBJ1-1

CDR3: CASSRTGTEAFF
DNA: TGCGCCAGCAGCAGGACAGGGACTGAAGCTTTCTTT
D: TRBD1
V: TRBV5-1
size: -
J: TRBJ1-1

CDR3: CASSLPVGQAHTQYF
DNA: TGTGCCAGCAGTCTCCCCGTGGGACAGGCTCATACGCAGTATTTT
D: TRBD1
V: TRBV9
size: -
J: TRBJ2-3

CDR3: CASSRQGFDEKLFF
DNA: TGTGCCAGCAGCAGACAGGGGTTTGACGAAAAACTGTTTTTT
D: TRBD1
V: TRBV5-6
size: -
J: TRBJ1-4

CDR3: CASRPDRALGGYTF
DNA: TGTGCCAGCAGGCCAGACAGGGCCCTAGGCGGCTACACCTTC
D: TRBD1
V: TRBV6-1
size: -
J: TRBJ1-2

CDR3: CARQLAGCYEQYF
DNA: TGTGCCAGGCAACTAGCGGGGTGTTACGAGCAGTACTTC
D: TRBD2
V: TRBV9
size: -
J: TRBJ2-7

CDR3: CASTRREDSGANVLTF
DNA: TGTGCCAGCACGCGGAGGGAGGACTCTGGGGCCAACGTCCTGACTTTC
D: -
V: TRBV9
size: -
J: TRBJ2-6

CDR3: CASSPPGQGAYGYTF
DNA: TGTGCCAGCAGCCCCCCGGGACAGGGGGCCTATGGCTACACCTTC
D: TRBD1
V: TRBV11-2
size: -
J: TRBJ1-2

CDR3: CATSRTDRLQFNEKLFF
DNA: TGTGCCACCAGCAGAACGGACAGGCTGCAATTTAATGAAAAACTGTTTTTT
D: TRBD1
V: TRBV15
size: -
J: TRBJ1-4

CDR3: CASKLSGLVTYEQYF
DNA: TGTGCCAGCAAGTTGTCCGGACTTGTTACCTACGAGCAGTACTTC
D: -
V: TRBV27
size: once
J: TRBJ2-7

CDR3: CASSLSGPLTDTQYF
DNA: TGTGCCAGCAGCTTGTCAGGGCCCCTCACAGATACGCAGTATTTT
D: -
V: TRBV5-5
size: -
J: TRBJ2-3

CDR3: CASLSPGGPTYEQYF
DNA: TGTGCCAGCCTCTCCCCAGGGGGACCAACCTACGAGCAGTACTTC
D: TRBD1
V: TRBV28
size: -
J: TRBJ2-7

CDR3: CATSRGVRQPQHF
DNA: TGTGCCACCAGCAGAGGGGTCAGACAGCCCCAGCATTTT
D: -
V: TRBV15
size: few
J: TRBJ1-5

CDR3: CASSARTSRDTEAFF
DNA: TGTGCCAGCAGCGCCCGGACTAGTCGGGATACTGAAGCTTTCTTT
D: -
V: TRBV7-9
size: -
J: TRBJ1-1